The 21 T cell receptor beta chains reported below all come from one sample, sequenced in a study of cytomegalovirus exposure and HLA in healthy donors. It was with 60 Vbeta and 13 Jbeta primers that the PCR ran. Libraries were prepared by immunoSEQ multiplex PCR; TCRdb keeps only in-frame clonotypes and omits some of them. The sample yields some 120,000 clones, 60% to 80% seen once. Material for sequencing was PBMCs. The receptors stem from a man under 40 in good health and CMV-seronegative.

This chain links TRBV7-4 with TRBJ2-7; possible D gene TRBD2, 6 bases. The germline V gene has CDR1 SGHVT and CDR2 SQSDAQ. The CDR3 contains 13 residues. Trimming removed 4 bases at V and 5 bases at J, with 12 bases between. The CDR3 region has the DNA TGTGCCAGCAGCTCCCCAGGAGGGGACGAGCAGTACTTC. Translating gives CASSSPGGDEQYF.

The rearrangement joins TRBV10-2 to TRBJ2-7; TRBD2 might be the D (6 bases). The CDR3 extends over 12 amino acids. Trimming took 11 bases from V and 6 from J, leaving 17 bases between them. Germline values: CDR1 WSHSY, CDR2 SAAADI. CDR3 bases: TGCGCCGCTGAGCGGGCCGGCCGCGAGCAGTACTTC. Protein: CAAERAGREQYF.

The rearrangement joins TRBV4-3 to TRBJ2-3; 14 bases match TRBD2. The CDR3 runs 16 residues. Germline CDR1 LGHNA, CDR2 YSLEER. V lost 4 bases, J lost 0 bases, and 0 bases stayed unmatched. CDR3 sequence reads: CASSRTSGGSTDTQYF. DNA of the CDR3: TGCGCCAGCAGCCGGACTAGCGGGGGGAGCACAGATACGCAGTATTTT.

This sequence joins TRBV4-1 and TRBJ1-1; no definite D call. The V gene lost 0 bases and the J gene lost 8 bases, with 16 bases spanning the gap. Germline CDR1 MGHRA, CDR2 YSYEKL. This CDR3 spans 15 amino acids. CDR3: CASSQDKDTALEAFF. CDR3 bases: TGCGCCAGCAGCCAAGATAAAGATACAGCCCTGGAAGCTTTCTTT.

This clone was counted a few times. The V call is TRBV7-2, the J call TRBJ2-7, with TRBD1 matching 7 bases. Germline V gene data show CDR1 as SGHTA and CDR2 as FQGNSA. The CDR3 runs to 14 residues. V was clipped by 3 bases and J by 0 bases; unmatched bases: 2. CDR3 sequence: CASSLGTVSYEQYF. The CDR3 DNA is TGTGCCAGCAGCTTGGGGACAGTCTCCTACGAGCAGTACTTC.

The V gene is TRBV5-1, the J gene TRBJ2-7; tentative D call: TRBD1 (6 bases). V shed 0 bases and J shed 3 bases, with 13 bases lying between them. CDR1 SGHRS and CDR2 YFSETQ come from the germline V gene. The CDR3 has 15 residues. CDR3 sequence reads: CASSLGSTGNYEQYF. Written as DNA, the CDR3 is TGCGCCAGCAGCTTGGGCAGCACAGGGAACTACGAGCAGTACTTC.

This clone showed up just a few times. The CDR3 nucleotides read TGTGCCAGCAGTTTTTGGGGGCGCACTGAAGCTTTCTTT. Translating it yields CASSFWGRTEAFF. This chain joins TRBV27 and TRBJ1-1; TRBD1 is a possible D gene (6 bases). Trimming took off 3 bases at V and 4 bases at J, with 9 bases between the two ends. Germline V gene data show CDR1 as MNHEY and CDR2 as SMNVEV (reference sequence). This CDR3 spans 13 amino acids.

This clone was counted a single time. The chain links TRBV2 to TRBJ1-3; D is possibly TRBD1 (6 bases). CDR1 is SNHLY, CDR2 FYNNEI, per germline. Trimming removed 5 bases from V and 2 bases from J, with 10 bases in between. This CDR3 spans 14 amino acids. The CDR3 nucleotides are TGTGCCAGCAGTCCCAGGACAGCTGGAAACACCATATATTTT. Residues: CASSPRTAGNTIYF.

The chain combines TRBV28 with TRBJ2-4; 7 nucleotides align to TRBD1. V dropped 5 bases and J dropped 0; count of bases not matched to a gene: 13. This CDR3 spans 18 amino acids. The germline gives CDR1 MDHEN, CDR2 SYDVKM. The CDR3 DNA follows: TGTGCCAGCAGTCGGACAGGCACTAGGGGTCTAGCCAAAAACATTCAGTACTTC. This gives the protein CASSRTGTRGLAKNIQYF.

This clone showed up just a few times. V and J are TRBV27 and TRBJ1-2; TRBD1 matches at 12 bases. Germline-derived CDR1 and CDR2 are MNHEY and SMNVEV (reference sequence). There are 16 residues in the CDR3. J was trimmed by 6 bases and V by 2 bases; bases with no gene match: 7. CDR3 region: CASSLRGDRGLDGYTF. The CDR3 DNA follows: TGTGCCAGCAGTTTAAGGGGGGACAGGGGGCTGGATGGCTACACCTTC.

The rearrangement links TRBV18 to TRBJ1-1, with a tentative D call TRBD1 (6 bases). Germline lookup yields CDR1 KGHSH and CDR2 LQKENI. The CDR3 is 17 residues long. Trimming left V 3 bases short and J 1 base short, with 18 bases between. The CDR3 nucleotides are TGTGCCAGCTCACCCGGAATAAAACAGGGAGCGAACACTGAAGCTTTCTTT. Protein product: CASSPGIKQGANTEAFF.

This chain joins TRBV19 and TRBJ1-1, with D possibly matching TRBD1 (6 bases). V was clipped by 6 bases and J by 7 bases, with 12 bases between them. The germline V gene has CDR1 LNHDA and CDR2 SQIVND (reference sequence). The CDR3 consists of 12 residues. The CDR3 protein is CASSRQVNEAFF. The CDR3 DNA sequence: TGTGCCAGTAGCCGACAGGTAAATGAAGCTTTCTTT.

The chain is built from TRBV7-6 and TRBJ2-7; 9 bases agree with TRBD1. CDR1 SGHVS and CDR2 FNYEAQ come from the germline V gene. The length of the CDR3 is 16 residues. The V and J ends lost 4 bases and 3 bases, in that order; junction bases with no gene match: 10. The CDR3 is CASSSIRDRESYEQYF. DNA for the CDR3: TGTGCCAGCAGCTCCATACGGGACAGGGAAAGCTACGAGCAGTACTTC.

The rearrangement uses TRBV6-6 and TRBJ1-4, with 7 bases lining up with TRBD1. The CDR3 spans 14 residues. CDR1 and CDR2 (germline): MNHNY, SVGAGI (reference sequence). Losses at the gene ends were 6 bases for V and 7 bases for J; bases not matched to a gene: 8. In nucleotides, the CDR3 is TGTGCCAGCAGCCACACGGGACAGATTGAAAAACTGTTTTTT. The encoded protein is CASSHTGQIEKLFF.

The rearrangement uses TRBV29-1 and TRBJ2-7, with TRBD1 as a possible D gene (5 bases). This CDR3 has 14 residues. V was shortened by 5 bases and J by 2 bases, with 16 bases between the two germline ends. Germline CDR1 SQVTM, CDR2 ANQGSEA. CDR3 bases: TGCAGCGTTAGTTTCGCATCGACAGCCTACGAGCAGTACTTC. Its protein product is CSVSFASTAYEQYF.

V gene TRBV2 combines with J gene TRBJ1-1; 7 bases align to TRBD1. Germline CDR1 reads SNHLY; CDR2 reads FYNNEI. The CDR3 runs 14 residues. J lost 1 base, V lost 3 bases, and 2 bases had no gene match. This CDR3 reads CASSDDRENTEAFF. CDR3 nucleotides: TGTGCCAGCAGTGATGACAGGGAGAACACTGAAGCTTTCTTT.

The chain has TRBV18 and TRBJ2-4; D gene unclear. Trimming left V 5 bases short and J 2 bases short, with 7 bases between. Germline-derived CDR1 and CDR2 are KGHSH and LQKENI. CDR3 length: 13 residues. In DNA form, the CDR3 reads TGTGCCAGCTCAACAGTGACCAAAAACATTCAGTACTTC. This encodes CASSTVTKNIQYF.

Only a few counts were recorded for this clone. The chain joins TRBV10-2 to TRBJ1-1; D is ambiguous. Trimming removed 5 bases from V and 3 bases from J, with 16 bases in between. The CDR3 is 15 amino acids. Germline V gene sequence: CDR1 WSHSY, CDR2 SAAADI. The DNA for the CDR3 is TGCGCCAGCAGTAATCTCCCGGGGATGGACACTGAAGCTTTCTTT. Translated, it gives CASSNLPGMDTEAFF.

This chain joins TRBV29-1 and TRBJ2-2; D is ambiguous. Germline V gene lookup returns CDR1 SQVTM and CDR2 ANQGSEA. Trimming removed 2 bases at V and 8 bases at J, with 21 bases between. The CDR3 length is 16 residues. The CDR3 reads CSVESPIGPESGELFF. The CDR3 DNA sequence: TGCAGCGTTGAAAGCCCAATTGGTCCTGAGTCTGGGGAGCTGTTTTTT.

This clone appeared a few times. The V gene is TRBV5-6, the J gene TRBJ2-7; 7 positions match TRBD2. The CDR3 covers 14 residues. The junction had 4 bases not matched to a gene; V was cut back by 4 bases and J by 0 bases. CDR1 is SGHDT, CDR2 YYEEEE, per germline. The DNA of the CDR3 is TGTGCCAGCAGCCTTAGCGGGCTCTCCTACGAGCAGTACTTC. Protein product: CASSLSGLSYEQYF.

This clone was seen once. The junction departs from germline at one end; a sequencing error may be responsible. Other DNA sequences in the sample encode the same CDR3. The V gene is TRBV2, the J gene TRBJ2-7; D not resolved. The length of the CDR3 is 14 residues. The germline V gene encodes CDR1 SNHLY and CDR2 FYNNEI. The CDR3 nucleotides read TGTGCTAGCAGCCAGCGCGTAGGATCCTACGAGCAGTACTTC. Its protein is CASSQRVGSYEQYF.